The sequence of this T cell receptor (beta chain) was determined in a study of shared clonotypes between healthy human individuals. The CDR3 covers 15 residues. Germline-derived CDR1 and CDR2 are SGHVS and FQNEAQ. V shed 2 bases and J 1 base; nucleotides not matched to a gene: 5. Naive CD8 cells lacked CD45RO and underwent positive selection for CCR7, leaving out terminally differentiated effector memory CD45RA+ cells. Clones were read by immunoSEQ multiplex PCR, and TCRdb kept only the in-frame ones, dropping some. The sample lists roughly 2,000,000 clones, over 85% occurring once. The sequencing sample was made of naive CD8+ T cells sorted from blood. This sequence originates from a man between 18 and 35 years old in good health. V and J are TRBV7-8 and TRBJ2-7, with 7 positions matching TRBD1. CDR3 bases: TGTGCCAGCAGCTTAAAGACAGGGCGATCCTACGAGCAGTACTTC. Translation gives CASSLKTGRSYEQYF.